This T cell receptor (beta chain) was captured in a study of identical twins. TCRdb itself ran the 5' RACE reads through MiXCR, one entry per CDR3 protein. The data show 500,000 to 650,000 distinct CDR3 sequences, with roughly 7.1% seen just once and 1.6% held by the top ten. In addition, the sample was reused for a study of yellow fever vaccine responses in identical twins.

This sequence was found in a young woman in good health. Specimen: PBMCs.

CDR3: CASSEQAGGETQYF. Written as DNA, the CDR3 is TGTGCCAGCAGTGAACAGGCGGGAGGGGAGACCCAGTACTTC. This chain links TRBV25-1 with TRBJ2-5; TRBD2 matches 9 bases. From germline, CDR1 is MGHDK and CDR2 SYGVNS. V lost 2 bases and J lost 5; bases outside the gene matches: 3. This CDR3 has 14 amino acids.